The T cell receptor beta chain described here comes from a study of glioma-infiltrating T cells after dendritic cell vaccination. Study conclusions and caveats: Longer survival after dendritic cell vaccination followed higher pretreatment TIL content.

Amplification used 60 V beta primers and 13 J beta primers. This table comes from immunoSEQ multiplex PCR, and its TCRdb copy is limited to in-frame clones, with some not included. The sample lists some 73,000 clones, about 80% occurring once. For this clone: Its antigen is not known.

This CDR3 has 16 amino acids. J gave up 2 bases and V 4 bases, and 7 bases lay outside the gene matches. Per the germline V gene, CDR1 is SGHTA and CDR2 is FQGNSA. All glioblastoma patients lacked an isocitrate dehydrogenase mutation. This specimen consisted of blood, obtained before dendritic cell vaccination. The source is a human donor with glioblastoma. The V call is TRBV7-2, the J call TRBJ2-2; TRBD1 aligns across 7 bases. The CDR3 sequence: CASSSGNRGNTGELFF. CDR3 DNA sequence: TGTGCCAGCAGCTCAGGAAACAGGGGCAACACCGGGGAGCTGTTTTTT.